There are many counts of the clone carrying this T cell receptor beta chain. This entry is derived from a study of neurological immune-mediated disorders. Via MiXCR, TCRdb re-called the 5' RACE reads, giving one row per CDR3 protein. The sample carries 65,000 to 70,000 distinct CDR3 sequences, roughly 3.7% recorded once. Trimming took 3 bases from V and 6 from J, leaving 14 bases between them. The CDR3 covers 14 residues. Per germline, CDR1 DFQATT and CDR2 SNEGSKA (reference sequence). The V call is TRBV20-1, the J call TRBJ2-2; D possibly uses TRBD1 or TRBD2 (5 bases each). The clonotype originates from a man in his forties or fifties with multiple sclerosis. Sequenced input: PBMCs. The CDR3 protein is CSASPGRLPGELFF. The CDR3 coding sequence is TGCAGTGCTAGTCCGGGACGGCTCCCCGGGGAGCTGTTTTTT.